The 3 T cell receptor beta chains presented below share a single source sample, sequenced in a study of T cell repertoires in cytomegalovirus infection. TCRdb passed the reads through MiXCR, listing each CDR3 protein once. The data show some 800,000 distinct CDR3 sequences, with 30% to 35% seen just once and around 12% held by the top ten. These receptors lack a known antigen. Sequences were derived from cultured CD8+ T cells from PBMCs, sampled from culture after CMV antigen stimulation. The receptors here all came from a human donor in good health (CMV status not recorded). Some clones in this sample may be carry-over from other donors' samples.

The genes are TRBV15 and TRBJ2-2; D remains ambiguous. V was shortened by 5 bases and J by 1 base, with 8 bases between the two germline ends. Germline-derived CDR1 and CDR2 are LNHNV and YYDKDF (reference sequence). This CDR3 is built from 14 residues. Here the CDR3 reads CATSGTRNTGELFF. Here the CDR3 DNA reads TGTGCCACCAGCGGAACCAGGAACACCGGGGAGCTGTTTTTT.

This chain connects TRBV12-3 or TRBV12-4 to TRBJ1-1, with D possibly TRBD1 on 6 matching bases. V was cut by 6 bases and J by 1 base, with 12 bases left in between. This CDR3 spans 14 amino acids. The CDR3 protein is CASSNRQANTEAFF. Here the CDR3 DNA reads TGTGCCAGCAGCAACAGACAGGCGAACACTGAAGCTTTCTTT.

This clonotype has only a few counts. The chain joins TRBV5-4 to TRBJ1-2; D may be TRBD1 (5 bases). Trimming cost V 10 bases and J 9 bases, with 19 bases left between them. Germline V lookup: CDR1 SGHNT, CDR2 YYREEE (reference sequence). The CDR3 sequence is 12 residues long. The CDR3 here is CAWAGATPSYTF. The CDR3 DNA reads TGTGCCTGGGCTGGGGCCACCCCTAGCTACACCTTC.